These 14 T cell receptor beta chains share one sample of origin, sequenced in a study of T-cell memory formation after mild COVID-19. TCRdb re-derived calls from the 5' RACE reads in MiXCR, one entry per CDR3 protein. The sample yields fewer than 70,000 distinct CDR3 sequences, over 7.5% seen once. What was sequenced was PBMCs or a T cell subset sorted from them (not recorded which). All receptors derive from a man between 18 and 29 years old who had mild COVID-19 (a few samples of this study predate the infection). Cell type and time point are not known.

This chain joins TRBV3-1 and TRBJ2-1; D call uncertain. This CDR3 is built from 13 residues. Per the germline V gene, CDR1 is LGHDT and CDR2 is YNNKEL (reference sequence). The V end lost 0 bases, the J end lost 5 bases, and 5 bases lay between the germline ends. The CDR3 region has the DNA TGTGCCAGCAGCCAAGACAGACACAATGAGCAGTTCTTC. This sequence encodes CASSQDRHNEQFF.

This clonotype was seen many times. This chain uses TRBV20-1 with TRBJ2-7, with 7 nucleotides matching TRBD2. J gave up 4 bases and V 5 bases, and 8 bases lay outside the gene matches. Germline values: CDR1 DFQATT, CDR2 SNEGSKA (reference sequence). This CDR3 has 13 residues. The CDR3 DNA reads TGCAGTGCTGGCCCCAGCGGGGCTTACGAGCAGTACTTC. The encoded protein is CSAGPSGAYEQYF.

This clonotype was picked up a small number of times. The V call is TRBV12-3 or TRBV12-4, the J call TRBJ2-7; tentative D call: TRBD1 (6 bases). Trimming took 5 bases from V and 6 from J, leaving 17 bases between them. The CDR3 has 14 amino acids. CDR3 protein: CASSTSGQQGEQYF. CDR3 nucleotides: TGTGCCAGCAGTACCTCTGGACAACAGGGCGAGCAGTACTTC.

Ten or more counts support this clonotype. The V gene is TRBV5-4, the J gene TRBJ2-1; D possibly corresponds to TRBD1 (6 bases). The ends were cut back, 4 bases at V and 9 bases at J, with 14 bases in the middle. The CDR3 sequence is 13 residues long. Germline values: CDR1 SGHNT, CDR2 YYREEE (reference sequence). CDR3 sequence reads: CASSTGQNPEQFF. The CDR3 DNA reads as TGTGCCAGCAGCACCGGACAGAACCCTGAGCAGTTCTTC. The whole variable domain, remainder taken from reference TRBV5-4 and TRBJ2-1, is ETGVTQSPTHLIKTRGQQVTLRCSSQSGHNTVSWYQQALGQGPQFIFQYYREEENGRGNFPPRFSGLQFPNYSSELNVNALELDDSALYLCASSTGQNPEQFFGPGTRLTVL.

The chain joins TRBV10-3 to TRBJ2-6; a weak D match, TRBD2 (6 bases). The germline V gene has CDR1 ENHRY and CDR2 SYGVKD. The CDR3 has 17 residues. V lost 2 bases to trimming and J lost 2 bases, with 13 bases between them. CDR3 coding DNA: TGTGCCATCAGTGAGGGCGGAGGGATAGCTGGGGCCAACGTCCTGACTTTC. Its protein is CAISEGGGIAGANVLTF.

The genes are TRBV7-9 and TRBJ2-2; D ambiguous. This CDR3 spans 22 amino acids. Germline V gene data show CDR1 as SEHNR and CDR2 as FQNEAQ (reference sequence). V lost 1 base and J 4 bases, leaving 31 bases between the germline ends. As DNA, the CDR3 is TGTGCCAGCAGCTTAGACCCCCTTGGGATAGGAGCCCAGAAAAGAGGCACCGGGGAGCTGTTTTTT. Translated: CASSLDPLGIGAQKRGTGELFF.

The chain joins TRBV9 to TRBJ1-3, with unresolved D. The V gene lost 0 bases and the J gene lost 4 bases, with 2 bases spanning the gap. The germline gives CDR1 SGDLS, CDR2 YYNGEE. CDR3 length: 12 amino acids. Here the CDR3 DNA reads TGTGCCAGCAGCGTAGACGGAAACACCATATATTTT. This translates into CASSVDGNTIYF. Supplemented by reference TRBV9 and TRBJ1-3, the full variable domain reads DSGVTQTPKHLITATGQRVTLRCSPRSGDLSVYWYQQSLDQGLQFLIQYYNGEERAKGNILERFSAQQFPDLHSELNLSSLELGDSALYFCASSVDGNTIYFGEGSWLTVV.

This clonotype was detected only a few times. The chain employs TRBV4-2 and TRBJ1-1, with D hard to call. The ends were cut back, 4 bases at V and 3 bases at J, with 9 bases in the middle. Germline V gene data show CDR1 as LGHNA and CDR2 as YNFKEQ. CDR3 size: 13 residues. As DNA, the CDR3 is TGTGCCAGCAGCCCTGGGTTTGACACTGAAGCTTTCTTT. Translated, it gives CASSPGFDTEAFF.

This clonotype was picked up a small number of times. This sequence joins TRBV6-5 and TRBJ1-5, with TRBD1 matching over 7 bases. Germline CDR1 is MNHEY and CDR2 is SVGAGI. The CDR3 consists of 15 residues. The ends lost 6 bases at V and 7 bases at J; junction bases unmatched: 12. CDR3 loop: CASRQTGYGGQPQHF. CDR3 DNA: TGTGCCAGCAGACAGACAGGGTATGGAGGGCAGCCCCAGCATTTT.

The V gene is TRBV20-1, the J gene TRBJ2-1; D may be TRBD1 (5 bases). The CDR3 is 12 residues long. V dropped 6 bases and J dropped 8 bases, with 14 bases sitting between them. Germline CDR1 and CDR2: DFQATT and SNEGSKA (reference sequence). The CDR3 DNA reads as TGCAGTGCGAGCGACAGTTTCGATGAGCAGTTCTTC. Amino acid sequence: CSASDSFDEQFF.

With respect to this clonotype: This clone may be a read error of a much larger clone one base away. CDR3 DNA sequence: TGCGCCAGCAGCTTGGCCAGAGCTAGCGGGGGAGGTGAGCAGTCCTTC. Translating gives CASSLARASGGGEQSF. The chain combines TRBV5-1 with TRBJ2-1; 10 bases agree with TRBD2. Germline CDR1 and CDR2: SGHRS and YFSETQ. The CDR3 length is 16 residues.

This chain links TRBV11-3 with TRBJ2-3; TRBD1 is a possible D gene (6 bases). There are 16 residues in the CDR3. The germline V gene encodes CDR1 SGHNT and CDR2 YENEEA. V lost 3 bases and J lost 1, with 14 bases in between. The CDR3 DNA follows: TGTGCCAGCAGCTTCCAGGGGACCTCTCGCACAGATACGCAGTATTTT. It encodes CASSFQGTSRTDTQYF.

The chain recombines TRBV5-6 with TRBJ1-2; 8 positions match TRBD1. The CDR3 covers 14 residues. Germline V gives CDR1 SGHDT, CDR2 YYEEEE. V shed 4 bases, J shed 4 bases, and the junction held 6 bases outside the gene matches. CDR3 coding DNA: TGTGCCAGCAGCGCGAGGACAGGGAGCTATGGCTACACCTTC. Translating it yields CASSARTGSYGYTF.

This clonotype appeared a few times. The CDR3 DNA sequence: TGCAGCGTAACCTTCAATGAGCAGTTCTTC. Encoded protein: CSVTFNEQFF. This sequence joins TRBV29-1 and TRBJ2-1; D not resolved. CDR1 SQVTM and CDR2 ANQGSEA come from the germline V gene. The V gene lost 6 bases and the J gene lost 6 bases, with 6 bases spanning the gap. This CDR3 is 10 amino acids long.